This TCR beta chain originates from a study of shared clonotypes between healthy human individuals. Study-level findings and limits: Among several donors, roughly 5% of naive CD4 clonotypes were found in common.

DNA at 150 to 250 ng, 25,000 to 30,000 T cell genomes, went into sorted-subset replicate PCRs. Sequencing was performed with immunoSEQ multiplex PCR; in TCRdb, only in-frame clones are kept and a portion is missing. Altogether around 2,000,000 clones are present, 90% to 95% being singletons, with the ten largest covering 1.5% to 2%. About this clone itself: Its target is not known.

Germline V gene lookup returns CDR1 SQVTM and CDR2 ANQGSEA. J lost 4 bases, V lost 5 bases, and 5 bases had no gene match. The CDR3 has 14 residues. Terminally differentiated effector memory CD45RA+ cells were excluded by CCR7 positive selection of CD45RO-negative cells. This receptor was obtained from a man between 18 and 35 years old in good health. Some clones in this sample may be carry-over from other donors' samples. The genes are TRBV29-1 and TRBJ2-1, with TRBD2 matching 10 bases. Sequencing was performed on naive CD8+ T cells from PBMCs. The CDR3 DNA follows: TGCAGCGTTACCGGGACTAGCGTTTACAATGAGCAGTTCTTC. Amino acid sequence: CSVTGTSVYNEQFF.